This TCR beta chain was profiled in a study of T cell repertoires in cytomegalovirus infection. A remark on this clonotype: The antigen is not known.

TCRdb redid the calling of the reads with MiXCR, one entry per CDR3 protein. The data contain over 95,000 distinct CDR3 sequences, more than 30% of them singletons. CDR1 and CDR2 from the germline V gene are LNHDA and SQIVND (reference sequence). The CDR3 is 15 residues long. The V end was cut by 4 bases, the J end by 5 bases, with 17 bases between. The input for sequencing was CD8+ T cells from cultured PBMCs, taken from culture after CMV antigen stimulation. The sequence derives from a human donor in good health (CMV status not recorded). Some clones in this sample may be carry-over from other donors' samples. The chain couples TRBV19 to TRBJ2-5; either TRBD1 or TRBD2 may fit D (5 bases each). The CDR3 here is CASSNGTIYLETQYF. DNA for the CDR3: TGTGCCAGTAGTAACGGGACGATATATCTCGAGACCCAGTACTTC.